One sample yielded the 5 T cell receptor beta chains listed below, sequenced in a study of T cell repertoires in cytomegalovirus infection. No antigen has been identified for these receptors. MiXCR was run by TCRdb on the reads, yielding one entry per CDR3 protein. The table lists 100,000 to 150,000 distinct CDR3 sequences, around 30% of them singletons. The material was CD8+ T cells from cultured PBMCs, obtained from culture after CMV antigen stimulation. These receptors were collected from a human donor in good health (CMV status not recorded). Some clones in this sample may be carry-over from other donors' samples.

The CDR3 loop reads CASRRVRTSNYGYTF. The CDR3 region has the DNA TGTGCCAGCAGACGCGTCCGGACCTCTAACTATGGCTACACCTTC. V usage is TRBV6-6 and J usage is TRBJ1-2; no definite D call. V shed 6 bases and J shed 0 bases, with 14 bases lying between them. CDR1 MNHNY and CDR2 SVGAGI come from the germline V gene (reference sequence). CDR3 length: 15 residues.

The chain recombines TRBV2 with TRBJ2-1; TRBD2 might be the D (6 bases). This CDR3 is 13 amino acids long. V was pared by 2 bases and J by 6 bases, with 8 bases between. Germline V gene sequence: CDR1 SNHLY, CDR2 FYNNEI. The CDR3 reads CASSESGGNEQFF. The CDR3 DNA sequence: TGTGCCAGCAGTGAATCCGGGGGCAATGAGCAGTTCTTC.

This clonotype turned up a few times. This chain uses TRBV7-2 with TRBJ2-3; D may be TRBD1 (5 bases). V was cut by 5 bases and J by 0 bases, with 15 bases left in between. The CDR3 consists of 16 residues. CDR1 is SGHTA and CDR2 is FQGNSA in the germline V gene. The CDR3 sequence is CASSLMTAASTDTQYF. CDR3 sequence (DNA): TGTGCCAGCAGCCTAATGACAGCCGCTAGCACAGATACGCAGTATTTT. The full variable domain, in which reference TRBV7-2 and TRBJ2-3 provide the parts outside the CDR3, is GAGVSQSPSNKVTEKGKDVELRCDPISGHTALYWYRQSLGQGLEFLIYFQGNSAPDKSGLPSDRFSAERTGGSVSTLTIQRTQQEDSAVYLCASSLMTAASTDTQYFGPGTRLTVL.

This clonotype was counted between two and nine times. V gene TRBV12-3 or TRBV12-4 combines with J gene TRBJ1-5, with TRBD1 matching 7 bases. The CDR3 totals 15 residues. Germline trimming cut 6 bases from V and 1 base from J; bases unmatched to any gene: 6. Here the CDR3 DNA reads TGTGCCAGCAGCAGGGGGACAGTAAGCAATCAGCCCCAGCATTTT. Protein product: CASSRGTVSNQPQHF.

The chain links TRBV12-3 or TRBV12-4 to TRBJ2-1; TRBD2 agrees at 8 bases. Unmatched junction bases numbered 1, after V lost 6 bases and J lost 9 bases. The CDR3 runs to 11 residues. The CDR3 sequence is CASRAGGEQFF. CDR3 nucleotide sequence: TGTGCCAGCAGGGCGGGGGGTGAGCAGTTCTTC.